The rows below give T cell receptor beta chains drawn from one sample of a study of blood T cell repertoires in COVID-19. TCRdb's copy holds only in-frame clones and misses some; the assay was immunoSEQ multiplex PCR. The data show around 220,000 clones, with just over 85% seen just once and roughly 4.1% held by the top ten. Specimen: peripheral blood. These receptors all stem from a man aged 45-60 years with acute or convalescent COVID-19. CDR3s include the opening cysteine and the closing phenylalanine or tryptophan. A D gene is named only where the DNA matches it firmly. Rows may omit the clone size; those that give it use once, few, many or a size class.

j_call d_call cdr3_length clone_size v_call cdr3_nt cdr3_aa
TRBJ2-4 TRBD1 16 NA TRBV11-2 TGTGCCAGCAGCCCCGTCTCCCAGGGGGCTCGGGGCATTCAGTACTTC CASSPVSQGARGIQYF
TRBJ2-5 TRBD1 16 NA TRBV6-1 TGTGCCAGCAGTGGTGGGACAGGGGGTTTAGGTGAGACCCAGTACTTC CASSGGTGGLGETQYF
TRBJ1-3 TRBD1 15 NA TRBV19 TGTGCCAGTAGTACTTGGGACAGCTCTGGAAACACCATATATTTT CASSTWDSSGNTIYF
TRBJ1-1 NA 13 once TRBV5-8 TGTGCCAGCAGCTTCGGGGGAAACACTGAAGCTTTCTTT CASSFGGNTEAFF
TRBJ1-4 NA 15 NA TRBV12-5 TGTGCTAGTGGCGGAGGCTTATCGACTAATGAAAAACTGTTTTTT CASGGGLSTNEKLFF
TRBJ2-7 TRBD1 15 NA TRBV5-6 TGTGCCAGCAGCGCCCCCGGGACAGGCTCCTACGAGCAGTACTTC CASSAPGTGSYEQYF
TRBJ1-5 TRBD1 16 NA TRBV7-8 TGTGCCAGCAGCTTACTAGGGGGCGAAGGGGATCAGCCCCAGCATTTT CASSLLGGEGDQPQHF
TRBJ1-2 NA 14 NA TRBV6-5 TGTGCCAGCAGTTACTCTACAGTCGAGAGTGGCTACACCTTC CASSYSTVESGYTF
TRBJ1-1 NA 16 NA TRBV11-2 TGTGCCAGCAGCTTTAACAACAGGCGAATGAACACTGAAGCTTTCTTT CASSFNNRRMNTEAFF
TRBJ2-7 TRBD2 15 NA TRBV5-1 TGCGCCAGCAGCTTATTAGGCGGGAGCTCCTACGAGCAGTACTTC CASSLLGGSSYEQYF
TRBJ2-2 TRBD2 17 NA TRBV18 TGTGCCAGCTCACCCGTACTAGCGGGGGTCAACACCGGGGAGCTGTTTTTT CASSPVLAGVNTGELFF
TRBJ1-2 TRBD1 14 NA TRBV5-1 TGCGCCAGCAGCCCTTTCGGGACAGACTATGGCTACACCTTC CASSPFGTDYGYTF
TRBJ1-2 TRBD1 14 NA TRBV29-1 TGCAGCGCCGCAAGACAGGGGCCTGGGGAGGGCTACACCTTC CSAARQGPGEGYTF
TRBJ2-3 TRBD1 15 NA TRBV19 TGTGCCAGTAGTCGGGACAGGGGCGGGGGAGGTACGCAGTATTTT CASSRDRGGGGTQYF
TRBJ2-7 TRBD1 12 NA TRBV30 TGTGCCTGCACAGGGGGGCCCGGCGAGCAGTACTTC CACTGGPGEQYF
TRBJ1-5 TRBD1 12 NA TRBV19 TGTGCCAGCCGGGACAGAAATCAGCCCCAGCATTTT CASRDRNQPQHF
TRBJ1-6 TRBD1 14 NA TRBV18 TGTGCCAGCTCACAGGACAGGAAAAATTCACCCCTCCACTTT CASSQDRKNSPLHF
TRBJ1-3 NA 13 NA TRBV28 TGTGCCAGCAGTAACAGGGAATGGGACACCATATATTTT CASSNREWDTIYF
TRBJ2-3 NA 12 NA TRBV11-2 TGTGCCAGCAGCCCCGCGACAGATACGCAGTATTTT CASSPATDTQYF
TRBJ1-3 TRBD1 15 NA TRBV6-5 TGTGCCACCGTCCCGGGACAGGGGTCGGGAAACACCATATATTTT CATVPGQGSGNTIYF
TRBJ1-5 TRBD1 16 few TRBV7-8 TGTGCCAGCAGCTCACCAACAGGGGTGGGCGATCAGCCCCAGCATTTT CASSSPTGVGDQPQHF
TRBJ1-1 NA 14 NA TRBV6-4 TGTGCCAGCAGGAGGGACACCATTACCACTGAAGCTTTCTTT CASRRDTITTEAFF
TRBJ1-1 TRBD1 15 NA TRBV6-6 TGTGCCAGCAGTTACCGCGGACAGGGACGGACTGAAGCTTTCTTT CASSYRGQGRTEAFF
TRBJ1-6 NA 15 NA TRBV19 TGTGCCAGTAGTTTCTCCACAGGGCCCAATTCACCCCTCCACTTT CASSFSTGPNSPLHF
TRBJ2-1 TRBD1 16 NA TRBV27 TGTGCCAGCAGTTTAGGGCGGGACAGGGGATACAATGAGCAGTTCTTC CASSLGRDRGYNEQFF
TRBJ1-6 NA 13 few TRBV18 TGTGCCAGCTCACCACCCAATAATTCACCCCTCCACTTT CASSPPNNSPLHF
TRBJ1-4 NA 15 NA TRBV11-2 TGTGCCAGCAGCTTAGATTCGACGGGAAATGAAAAACTGTTTTTT CASSLDSTGNEKLFF
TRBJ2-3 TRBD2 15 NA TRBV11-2 TGTGCCAGCAGCTCACTAGCGGGGCCCTGGGATACGCAGTATTTT CASSSLAGPWDTQYF
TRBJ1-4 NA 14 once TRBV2 TGTGCCAGCAGTGATAACGGGGGAAGGGAAAAACTGTTTTTT CASSDNGGREKLFF
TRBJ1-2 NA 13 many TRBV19 TGTGCCAGTAGTATGACAGCAGCATCTGGCTACACCTTC CASSMTAASGYTF
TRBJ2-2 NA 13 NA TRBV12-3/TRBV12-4 TGTGCCAGCAGTCCCTTTCGAACCGGGAAGCTGTTTTTT CASSPFRTGKLFF
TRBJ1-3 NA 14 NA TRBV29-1 TGCAGCGTTGGCGTCGGGAGCACTGGAAACACCATATATTTT CSVGVGSTGNTIYF
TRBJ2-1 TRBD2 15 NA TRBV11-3 TGTGCCAGCAGCTTAAGCGGGGGGCCACACAATGAGCAGTTCTTC CASSLSGGPHNEQFF
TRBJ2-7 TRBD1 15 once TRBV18 TGTGCCAGCTCACCCCAGGGACAGGGCTCCCACGAGCAGTACTTC CASSPQGQGSHEQYF
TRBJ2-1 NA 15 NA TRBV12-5 TGTGCTAGTGGTTTGGTGGAGGCTAGCCTCAATGAGCAGTTCTTC CASGLVEASLNEQFF
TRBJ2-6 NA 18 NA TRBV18 TGTGCCAGCTCACCACTAGACAGCCCTTACTCTGGGGCCAACGTCCTGACTTTC CASSPLDSPYSGANVLTF
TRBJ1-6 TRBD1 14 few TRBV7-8 TGTGCCAGCAGCTACCCCGGGACAGCAACTCCCCTCCACTTT CASSYPGTATPLHF
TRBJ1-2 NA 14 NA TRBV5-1 TGCGCCAGCAGCTTGGACAGGCTTAACTATGGCTACACCTTC CASSLDRLNYGYTF
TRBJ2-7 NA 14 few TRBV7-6 TGTGCCAGCAGCTTAGGGGGAGGTCCCTACGAGCAGTACTTC CASSLGGGPYEQYF
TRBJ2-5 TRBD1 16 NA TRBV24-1 TGTGCCACCAGTGATAGCCCCGGGACAGGGTTAGAGACCCAGTACTTC CATSDSPGTGLETQYF
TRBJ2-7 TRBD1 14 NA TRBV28 TGTGCCAGCAGTTCAGGGGGTGTAGGCTACGAGCAGTACTTC CASSSGGVGYEQYF
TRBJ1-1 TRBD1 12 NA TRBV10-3 TGTGCCACCAGGACAGGGGGCCCTGAAGCTTTCTTT CATRTGGPEAFF
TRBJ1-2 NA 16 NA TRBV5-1 TGCGCCAGCAGCCTTGGTGACAGCTTTAAAAACTATGGCTACACCTTC CASSLGDSFKNYGYTF
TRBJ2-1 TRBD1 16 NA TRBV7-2 TGTGCCAGCAGCTCTCCTCCGGGACAGGGATACAATGAGCAGTTCTTC CASSSPPGQGYNEQFF
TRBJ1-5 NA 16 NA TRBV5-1 TGCGCCAGCAGCTTAGGGGACTTTCTAGGAAATCAGCCCCAGCATTTT CASSLGDFLGNQPQHF
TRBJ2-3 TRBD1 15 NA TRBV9 TGTGCCAGCAGCCCTGGGACAGGACCCGGGGATACGCAGTATTTT CASSPGTGPGDTQYF
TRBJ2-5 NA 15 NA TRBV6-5 TGTGCCAGCACTCCTATCGGGGGGCGCGGAGAGACCCAGTACTTC CASTPIGGRGETQYF
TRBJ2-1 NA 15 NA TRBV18 TGTGCCAGCTCACGGGGTAGCGGCCTTTGGAATGAGCAGTTCTTC CASSRGSGLWNEQFF
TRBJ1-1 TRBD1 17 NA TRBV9 TGTGCCAGCAGCGTAGGGGGGACAGGGGCACGGAACACTGAAGCTTTCTTT CASSVGGTGARNTEAFF
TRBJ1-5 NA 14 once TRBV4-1 TGCGCCAGCAGCCAAGGACGGGTTGTTCAGCCCCAGCATTTT CASSQGRVVQPQHF
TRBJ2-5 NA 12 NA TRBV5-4 TGTGCCAGCGGGCCTCGGGGAGAGACCCAGTACTTC CASGPRGETQYF
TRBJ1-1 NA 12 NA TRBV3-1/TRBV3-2 TGTGCCAGCAGCCAAGAGTCATGGGCCGCTTTCTTT CASSQESWAAFF
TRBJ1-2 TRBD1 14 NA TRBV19 TGTGCCAGTGGCGTGGGACAGGGCTCCTATGGCTACACCTTC CASGVGQGSYGYTF
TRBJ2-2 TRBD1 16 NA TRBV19 TGTGCCAGTACCCAACCACAGGGGGCGATCACCGGGGAGCTGTTTTTT CASTQPQGAITGELFF